What follows are 19 T cell receptor beta chains derived from one specimen sequenced in a study of shared clonotypes between healthy human individuals. The assay was immunoSEQ multiplex PCR, and TCRdb's table has in-frame clones only and misses some. Altogether under 2,000,000 clones are present, roughly 94% being singletons, with the ten largest covering under 1.5%. Naive-designated CD8 cells lacked CD45RO, were positively enriched for CCR7, and omitted terminally differentiated effector memory CD45RA+ cells. Sequencing was done on a sample of naive CD8+ T cells sorted from blood. The receptors derive from a man between 18 and 29 years old in good health.

The gene calls are TRBV6-1 and TRBJ2-3, with 10 nucleotides matching TRBD1. The germline CDR1 and CDR2 sequences are MNHNS and SASEGT. The J segment lost 4 bases and the V segment lost 2 bases, leaving 6 bases of the junction unmatched. This CDR3 contains 16 residues. The CDR3: CASSEFEGQGSDTQYF. The CDR3 DNA follows: TGTGCCAGCAGTGAATTCGAGGGACAGGGGTCAGATACGCAGTATTTT.

The chain has TRBV21-1 and TRBJ2-7; the table gives TRBD1 as D, unverified against the DNA. TRBV21-1 corresponds to a pseudogene. This CDR3 has 14 residues. CDR3 residues: CASSKSHRACEQYF. CDR3 nucleotides: TGTGCCAGCAGCAAATCCCACAGGGCTTGCGAGCAGTACTTC.

The chain combines TRBV5-1 with TRBJ2-7; D uncertain. In germline, CDR1 is SGHRS, CDR2 YFSETQ. The CDR3 runs 13 residues. V shed 0 bases and J shed 4 bases, with 8 bases lying between them. This CDR3 is CASSLGDWYEQYF. DNA for the CDR3: TGCGCCAGCAGCTTGGGTGACTGGTACGAGCAGTACTTC.

The V call is TRBV4-1, the J call TRBJ2-7; 7 bases fit TRBD1. This CDR3 contains 14 residues. V shed 5 bases, J shed 1 base, and the junction held 5 bases outside the gene matches. CDR1 MGHRA and CDR2 YSYEKL come from the germline V gene. CDR3 loop: CASSKGALSYEQYF. For the CDR3, the DNA is TGCGCCAGCAGCAAGGGGGCTCTTTCCTACGAGCAGTACTTC.

On this clone: Other DNA sequences in the sample encode the same CDR3. The rearrangement uses TRBV7-9 and TRBJ2-7; D gene unclear. Per the germline V gene, CDR1 is SEHNR and CDR2 is FQNEAQ (reference sequence). The CDR3 is 13 amino acids. V was shortened by 3 bases and J by 2 bases, with 8 bases between the two germline ends. The CDR3, as DNA: TGTGCCAGCAGCTTTCTGGGGACCTACGAGCAGTACTTC. Protein: CASSFLGTYEQYF.

The chain employs TRBV13 and TRBJ1-1; the D gene is possibly TRBD1 (6 bases). The V gene's germline CDR1 is PRHDT and CDR2 FYEKMQ (reference sequence). The CDR3 length is 14 residues. V dropped 5 bases and J dropped 3 bases, with 13 bases sitting between them. In DNA, the CDR3 is TGTGCCAGCAGCCCAAGGGGGTGGGACACTGAAGCTTTCTTT. It is translated as CASSPRGWDTEAFF.

The chain couples TRBV11-2 to TRBJ2-1, with a tentative D call TRBD2 (5 bases). Germline-derived CDR1 and CDR2 are SGHAT and FQNNGV. V lost 3 bases, J lost 8 bases, and 14 bases lay in between. The CDR3 is 14 amino acids. CDR3 amino acids: CASSFGGGIYEQFF. The CDR3 DNA follows: TGTGCCAGCAGCTTCGGCGGAGGTATCTATGAGCAGTTCTTC.

The chain recombines TRBV7-6 with TRBJ2-7, with 11 bases fitting TRBD2. Trimming took 5 bases from V and 6 from J; bases not matched to a gene: 6. CDR3 size: 14 residues. Germline V gene sequence: CDR1 SGHVS, CDR2 FNYEAQ. The CDR3 nucleotides read TGTGCCAGCAGCCTCGGACTAGCGGGTTTCGAGCAGTACTTC. Encoded protein: CASSLGLAGFEQYF.

V gene TRBV28 combines with J gene TRBJ2-7, with 7 positions matching TRBD1. This CDR3 has 13 residues. CDR1 is MDHEN and CDR2 is SYDVKM in the germline V gene. V lost 8 bases, J lost 6 bases, and 10 bases stayed unmatched. Here the CDR3 reads CASLDRAFGEQYF. The CDR3 DNA is TGTGCCAGCCTTGACAGGGCTTTTGGCGAGCAGTACTTC. The complete variable domain, with remaining parts taken from reference TRBV28 and TRBJ2-7, reads DVKVTQSSRYLVKRTGEKVFLECVQDMDHENMFWYRQDPGLGLRLIYFSYDVKMKEKGDIPEGYSVSREKKERFSLILESASTNQTSMYLCASLDRAFGEQYFGPGTRLTVT.

The gene calls are TRBV6-5 and TRBJ2-2; perhaps TRBD2 as D (6 bases). V lost 0 bases to trimming and J lost 4 bases, with 12 bases between them. This CDR3 is built from 16 residues. Germline V gene sequence: CDR1 MNHEY, CDR2 SVGAGI. CDR3 protein: CASSYSIMGGTGELFF. CDR3 sequence (DNA): TGTGCCAGCAGTTACTCGATCATGGGGGGCACCGGGGAGCTGTTTTTT.

Note on this clone: Within the sample, other DNA sequences also encode this same CDR3. This chain links TRBV5-1 with TRBJ2-5; maybe TRBD2 (5 bases). This CDR3 region has 14 residues. Trimming took off 0 bases at V and 2 bases at J, with 8 bases between the two ends. Germline V gene data show CDR1 as SGHRS and CDR2 as YFSETQ. CDR3 coding DNA: TGCGCCAGCAGCTTGGGGGCGGGTCAAGAGACCCAGTACTTC. Amino acid sequence: CASSLGAGQETQYF.

CDR3 amino acids: CASKVRDPYEQYF. DNA of the CDR3: TGTGCCAGCAAGGTCAGAGACCCCTACGAGCAGTACTTC. The chain has TRBV6-1 and TRBJ2-7, with D hard to call. The CDR3 loop spans 13 amino acids. Deletions cut 7 bases from V and 2 bases from J, with 12 bases between. The germline gives CDR1 MNHNS, CDR2 SASEGT.

This clone was seen only once. The rearrangement links TRBV5-4 to TRBJ2-5, with TRBD2 matching over 8 bases. The ends lost 4 bases at V and 1 base at J; junction bases unmatched: 6. The CDR3 contains 15 residues. Germline V gives CDR1 SGHNT, CDR2 YYREEE (reference sequence). CDR3 in DNA: TGTGCCAGCAGCACCGGGACTAGTCCCCAAGAGACCCAGTACTTC. Amino acid sequence: CASSTGTSPQETQYF.

The chain uses TRBV6-6 and TRBJ1-1; 7 nucleotides line up with TRBD1. The CDR3 is made up of 16 amino acids. V lost 0 bases to trimming and J lost 1 base; unmatched junction nucleotides: 5. Germline CDR1 and CDR2: MNHNY and SVGAGI (reference sequence). The CDR3 is CASSYSVRGENTEAFF. For the CDR3, the DNA is TGTGCCAGCAGTTACTCCGTCAGGGGGGAGAACACTGAAGCTTTCTTT.

Comment on this clone: Additional DNA sequences in this sample encode the identical CDR3. Here the CDR3 DNA reads TGTGCCAGCAGCTTAGACACCGGATCCTACGAGCAGTACTTC. It translates to CASSLDTGSYEQYF. The chain has TRBV11-2 and TRBJ2-7; D remains unclear. V dropped 0 bases and J dropped 1 base, with 7 bases sitting between them. Per the germline V gene, CDR1 is SGHAT and CDR2 is FQNNGV. This CDR3 has 14 amino acids.

This chain links TRBV2 with TRBJ1-1, with 9 bases fitting TRBD1. Trimming took 5 bases from V and 2 from J; bases not matched to a gene: 9. Germline CDR1 is SNHLY and CDR2 is FYNNEI. The CDR3 is 16 residues long. CDR3 in amino acids: CASSLGQGSFNTEAFF. CDR3 nucleotides: TGTGCCAGCAGTCTGGGACAGGGATCATTCAACACTGAAGCTTTCTTT.

V gene TRBV4-2 combines with J gene TRBJ1-6, with no clear D. The CDR3 sequence is 13 residues long. Trimming pared 3 bases from V and 7 bases from J, leaving 7 bases between. The germline V gene has CDR1 LGHNA and CDR2 YNFKEQ. In DNA, the CDR3 is TGTGCCAGCAGCCAGGGAGTAAATTCACCCCTCCACTTT. Translating it yields CASSQGVNSPLHF.

This clone appeared once. The V and J genes are TRBV11-2 and TRBJ2-5, with 8 nucleotides matching TRBD1. The CDR3 sequence is 16 residues long. The germline gives CDR1 SGHAT, CDR2 FQNNGV. The ends lost 5 bases at V and 0 bases at J; junction bases unmatched: 8. The CDR3 DNA reads TGTGCCAGCAGCCCTACAGGGGGATCGTACCAAGAGACCCAGTACTTC. Its translation: CASSPTGGSYQETQYF.

The rearrangement links TRBV6-5 to TRBJ2-5; D might be TRBD2 (6 bases). There are 14 residues in the CDR3. Germline CDR1 MNHEY, CDR2 SVGAGI. The germline V and J ends were trimmed by 0 bases and 3 bases, with 8 bases remaining between them. CDR3 amino acids: CASSYSSSEETQYF. Here the CDR3 DNA reads TGTGCCAGCAGTTACTCGTCTAGCGAAGAGACCCAGTACTTC.